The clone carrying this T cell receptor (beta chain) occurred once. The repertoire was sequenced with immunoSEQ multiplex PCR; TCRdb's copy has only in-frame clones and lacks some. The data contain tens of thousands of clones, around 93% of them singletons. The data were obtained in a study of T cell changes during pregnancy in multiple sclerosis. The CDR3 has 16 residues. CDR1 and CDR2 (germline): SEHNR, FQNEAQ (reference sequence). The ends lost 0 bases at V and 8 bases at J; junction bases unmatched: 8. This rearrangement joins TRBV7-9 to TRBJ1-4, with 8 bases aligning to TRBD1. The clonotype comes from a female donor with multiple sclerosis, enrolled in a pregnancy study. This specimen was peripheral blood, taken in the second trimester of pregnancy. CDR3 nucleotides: TGTGCCAGCAGCTTAGCGACGACAGGGGTTCTAGAAAAACTGTTTTTT. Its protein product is CASSLATTGVLEKLFF.